The 15 T cell receptor beta chains reported below all come from one sample, sequenced in a study of OX40 agonist ivuxolimab in advanced cancers. Produced via immunoSEQ multiplex PCR; TCRdb's table is partial and in-frame only. The data contain 90,000 or so clones, 91% of them singletons. This specimen consisted of CD4+ or CD8+ T cells sorted from blood, obtained in a trial of the OX40 agonist ivuxolimab. Receptors originate from an adult with an advanced solid tumor such as melanoma, head and neck, liver or kidney cancer.

The chain uses TRBV28 and TRBJ2-7, with a possible D match to TRBD1 (6 bases). The germline gives CDR1 MDHEN, CDR2 SYDVKM. The CDR3 totals 14 residues. With 6 bases removed from V and 1 base from J, the gap between germline ends came to 13 bases. The CDR3 sequence is CASSQTGSSYEQYF. CDR3 DNA sequence: TGTGCCAGCAGCCAAACAGGGTCTTCCTACGAGCAGTACTTC.

V and J are TRBV13 and TRBJ1-3, with unresolved D. Germline CDR1 reads PRHDT; CDR2 reads FYEKMQ (reference sequence). CDR3 length: 14 amino acids. V was shortened by 6 bases and J by 2 bases, with 11 bases between the two germline ends. CDR3 nucleotide sequence: TGTGCCAGCAGGGACCGGACGGCTGGAAACACCATATATTTT. Its protein is CASRDRTAGNTIYF.

V usage is TRBV13 and J usage is TRBJ2-7; D uncertain. The length of the CDR3 is 11 residues. V shed 4 bases and J shed 3 bases, with 4 bases lying between them. Germline V CDR1 and CDR2: PRHDT, FYEKMQ (reference sequence). CDR3: CASSSRYEQYF. In nucleotides, the CDR3 is TGTGCCAGCAGCTCGCGCTACGAGCAGTACTTC.

The rearrangement links TRBV19 to TRBJ1-1; D ambiguous. This CDR3 spans 16 amino acids. In germline, CDR1 is LNHDA, CDR2 SQIVND (reference sequence). V lost 6 bases and J 4 bases, leaving 21 bases between the germline ends. CDR3 in amino acids: CASSSHRESSGTEAFF. The CDR3 nucleotides are TGTGCCAGTAGCTCGCATCGTGAATCCTCGGGCACTGAAGCTTTCTTT.

The genes are TRBV18 and TRBJ1-1; 7 bases match TRBD1. V shed 3 bases and J 3 bases; nucleotides not matched to a gene: 7. CDR1 KGHSH and CDR2 LQKENI come from the germline V gene. CDR3 size: 15 residues. In nucleotides, the CDR3 is TGTGCCAGCTCACCCGAACAGGGGACGCACACTGAAGCTTTCTTT. It is translated as CASSPEQGTHTEAFF.

The chain uses TRBV27 and TRBJ2-1; D is unresolved. V lost 3 bases and J lost 3, with 6 bases in between. Germline V CDR1 and CDR2: MNHEY, SMNVEV (reference sequence). The CDR3 has 13 residues. CDR3 coding DNA: TGTGCCAGCAGTTTGTCAATCTACAATGAGCAGTTCTTC. Protein product: CASSLSIYNEQFF.

The chain uses TRBV6-5 and TRBJ1-2, with unresolved D. Germline assignment: CDR1 MNHEY and CDR2 SVGAGI. Trimming cost V 8 bases and J 2 bases, with 12 bases left between them. This CDR3 has 13 residues. The CDR3 spells CASGPDWNYGYTF. For the CDR3, the DNA is TGTGCCAGCGGGCCAGATTGGAACTATGGCTACACCTTC.

The rearrangement uses TRBV28 and TRBJ1-5, with unresolved D. Germline V gene lookup returns CDR1 MDHEN and CDR2 SYDVKM. The length of the CDR3 is 13 residues. The V gene lost 3 bases and the J gene lost 7 bases, with 10 bases spanning the gap. CDR3 bases: TGTGCCAGCAGTTTGGGAGGGAAACAGCCCCAGCATTTT. Translation: CASSLGGKQPQHF.

The chain is built from TRBV5-1 and TRBJ2-1, with 10 bases fitting TRBD2. Germline values: CDR1 SGHRS, CDR2 YFSETQ. This CDR3 is 17 amino acids long. The V segment lost 2 bases and the J segment 4 bases; nucleotides outside the gene matches: 9. CDR3 DNA: TGCGCCAGCAGCTTCCGCATCGGGACTAGCGCGTACAATGAGCAGTTCTTC. The encoded protein is CASSFRIGTSAYNEQFF.

The J gene is TRBJ2-7, the V gene TRBV13; D perhaps matches TRBD2 (5 bases). The CDR3 loop spans 13 amino acids. Germline CDR1 reads PRHDT; CDR2 reads FYEKMQ (reference sequence). The ends were cut back, 0 bases at V and 6 bases at J, with 9 bases in the middle. This CDR3 is CASSLGSGIEQYF. CDR3 bases: TGTGCCAGCAGCTTAGGATCGGGGATCGAGCAGTACTTC.

This chain uses TRBV27 with TRBJ2-3; no firm D call. In germline, CDR1 is MNHEY, CDR2 SMNVEV (reference sequence). V lost 2 bases and J 6 bases, leaving 12 bases between the germline ends. The CDR3 is 14 amino acids. The CDR3 sequence: CASSLRQAGDTQYF. The DNA for the CDR3 is TGTGCCAGCAGTTTACGTCAGGCCGGGGATACGCAGTATTTT.

The CDR3 here is CASSYPQGGREGNEQFF. For the CDR3, the DNA is TGTGCCAGCAGTTACCCGCAAGGCGGGAGAGAGGGGAATGAGCAGTTCTTC. The V call is TRBV27, the J call TRBJ2-1; 7 bases map to TRBD2. In germline, CDR1 is MNHEY, CDR2 SMNVEV (reference sequence). V was pared by 4 bases and J by 7 bases, with 16 bases of the junction left unmatched. This CDR3 spans 17 amino acids.

The chain carries TRBV5-4 and TRBJ1-2; weak D call: TRBD1 (6 bases). With 1 base removed from V and 0 bases from J, the gap between germline ends came to 7 bases. The CDR3 runs to 14 residues. Germline CDR1 SGHNT, CDR2 YYREEE (reference sequence). This CDR3 reads CASSLKGANYGYTF. CDR3 DNA sequence: TGTGCCAGCAGCTTGAAGGGGGCTAACTATGGCTACACCTTC.

This chain connects TRBV30 to TRBJ1-1; possible D gene TRBD1, 5 bases. The CDR3 covers 11 residues. Germline CDR1 reads GTSNPN; CDR2 reads SVGIG (reference sequence). Trimming took 3 bases from V and 6 from J, leaving 8 bases between them. The CDR3 is CAWRGDAEAFF. The CDR3 nucleotides are TGTGCCTGGAGGGGGGATGCTGAAGCTTTCTTT.

V and J are TRBV5-1 and TRBJ1-1; possibly TRBD1 for D (5 bases). The CDR3 contains 13 residues. Trimming shortened V by 4 bases and J by 7 bases, and 14 bases separated the two germline ends. Germline CDR1 reads SGHRS; CDR2 reads YFSETQ. DNA for the CDR3: TGCGCCAGCAGCCCCATTGAGGACAATGAAGCTTTCTTT. This sequence encodes CASSPIEDNEAFF.